Given below is one T cell receptor beta chain in context. Per germline, CDR1 SEHNR and CDR2 FQNEAQ (reference sequence). V was clipped by 5 bases and J by 7 bases; unmatched bases: 10. The CDR3 length is 15 residues. This record comes from a study of blood T cell repertoires in COVID-19. Clones were sequenced by immunoSEQ multiplex PCR, and TCRdb holds only the in-frame ones, with some missing. Found here are around 67,000 clones, 65% to 90% of them singletons; the top ten hold about 16%. The chain joins TRBV7-9 to TRBJ1-2; 10 nucleotides align to TRBD1. The TCR comes from a man older than 75 with active COVID-19. Input material: peripheral blood. The CDR3 region has the DNA TGTGCCAGCAGCCCCTTCGGACAGGGGGTGGGTGGCTACACCTTC. Residues: CASSPFGQGVGGYTF.